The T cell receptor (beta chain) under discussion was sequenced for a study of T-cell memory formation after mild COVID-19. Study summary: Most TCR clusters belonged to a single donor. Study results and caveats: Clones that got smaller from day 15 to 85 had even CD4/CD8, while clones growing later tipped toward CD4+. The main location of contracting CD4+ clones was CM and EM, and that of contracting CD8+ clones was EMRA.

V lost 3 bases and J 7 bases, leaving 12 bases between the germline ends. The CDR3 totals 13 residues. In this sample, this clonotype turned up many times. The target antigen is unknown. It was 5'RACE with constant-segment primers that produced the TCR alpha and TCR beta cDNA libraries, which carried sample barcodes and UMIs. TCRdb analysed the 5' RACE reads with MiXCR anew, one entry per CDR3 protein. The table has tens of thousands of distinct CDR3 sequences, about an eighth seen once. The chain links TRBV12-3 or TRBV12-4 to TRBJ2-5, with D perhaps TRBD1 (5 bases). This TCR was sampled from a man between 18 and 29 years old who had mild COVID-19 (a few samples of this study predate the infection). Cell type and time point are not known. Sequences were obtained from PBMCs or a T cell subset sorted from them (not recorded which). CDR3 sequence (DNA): TGTGCCAGCAGTTTGGGGCTGAAGGGGACCCAGTACTTC. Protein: CASSLGLKGTQYF.